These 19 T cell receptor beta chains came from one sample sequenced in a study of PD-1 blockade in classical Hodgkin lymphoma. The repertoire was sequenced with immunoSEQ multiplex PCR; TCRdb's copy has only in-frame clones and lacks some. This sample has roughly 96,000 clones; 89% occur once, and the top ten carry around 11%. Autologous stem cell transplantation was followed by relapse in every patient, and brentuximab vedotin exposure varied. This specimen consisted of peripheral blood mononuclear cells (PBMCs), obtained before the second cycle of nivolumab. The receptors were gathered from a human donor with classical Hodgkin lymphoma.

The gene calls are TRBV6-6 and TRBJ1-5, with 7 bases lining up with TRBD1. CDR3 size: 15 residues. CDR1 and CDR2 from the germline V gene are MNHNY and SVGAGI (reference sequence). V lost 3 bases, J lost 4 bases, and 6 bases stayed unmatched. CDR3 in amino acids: CASSYDREVNQPQHF. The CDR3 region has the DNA TGTGCCAGCAGTTATGACAGGGAGGTGAATCAGCCCCAGCATTTT.

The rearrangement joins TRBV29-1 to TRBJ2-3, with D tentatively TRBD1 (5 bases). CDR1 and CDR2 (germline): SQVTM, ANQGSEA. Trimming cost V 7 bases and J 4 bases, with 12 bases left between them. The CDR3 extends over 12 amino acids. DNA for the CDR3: TGCAGCGCGCTCACAGGTTCAGATACGCAGTATTTT. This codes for CSALTGSDTQYF.

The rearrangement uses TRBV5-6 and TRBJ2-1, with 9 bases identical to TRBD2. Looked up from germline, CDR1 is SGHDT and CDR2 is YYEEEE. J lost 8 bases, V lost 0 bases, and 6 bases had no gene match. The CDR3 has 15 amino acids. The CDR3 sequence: CASSLESGRKDEQFF. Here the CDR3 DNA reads TGTGCCAGCAGCTTGGAGAGCGGGAGGAAGGATGAGCAGTTCTTC.

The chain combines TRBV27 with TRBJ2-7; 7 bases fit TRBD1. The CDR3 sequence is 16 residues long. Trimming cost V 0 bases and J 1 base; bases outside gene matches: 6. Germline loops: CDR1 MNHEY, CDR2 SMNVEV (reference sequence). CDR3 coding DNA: TGTGCCAGCAGTTTATCACCGACAGGGCGATCCTACGAGCAGTACTTC. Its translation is CASSLSPTGRSYEQYF.

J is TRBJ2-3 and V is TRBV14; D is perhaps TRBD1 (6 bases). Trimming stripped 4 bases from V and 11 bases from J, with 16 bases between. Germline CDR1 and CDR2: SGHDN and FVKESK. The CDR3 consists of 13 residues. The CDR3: CASSRQVTLGQYF. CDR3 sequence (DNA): TGTGCCAGCAGCCGACAGGTGACACTGGGGCAGTATTTT.

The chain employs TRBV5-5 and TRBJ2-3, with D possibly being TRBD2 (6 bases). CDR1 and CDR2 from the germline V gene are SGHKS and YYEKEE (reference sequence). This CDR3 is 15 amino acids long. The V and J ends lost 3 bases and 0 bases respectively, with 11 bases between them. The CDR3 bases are TGTGCCAGCAGCTGGGTAGCGGTAAGCACAGATACGCAGTATTTT. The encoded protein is CASSWVAVSTDTQYF. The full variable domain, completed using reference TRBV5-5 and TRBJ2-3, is DAGVTQSPTHLIKTRGQQVTLRCSPISGHKSVSWYQQVLGQGPQFIFQYYEKEERGRGNFPDRFSARQFPNYSSELNVNALLLGDSALYLCASSWVAVSTDTQYFGPGTRLTVL.

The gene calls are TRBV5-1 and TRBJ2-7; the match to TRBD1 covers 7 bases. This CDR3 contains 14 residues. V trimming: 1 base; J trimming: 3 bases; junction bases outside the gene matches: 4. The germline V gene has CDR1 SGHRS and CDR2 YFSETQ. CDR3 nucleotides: TGCGCCAGCAGCTTGTTGGGGACAGTCTACGAGCAGTACTTC. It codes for CASSLLGTVYEQYF.

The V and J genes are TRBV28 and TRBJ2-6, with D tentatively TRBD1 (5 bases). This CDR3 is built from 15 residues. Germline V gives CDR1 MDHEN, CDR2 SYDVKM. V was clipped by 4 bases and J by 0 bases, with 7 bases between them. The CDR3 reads CASSSRDSGANVLTF. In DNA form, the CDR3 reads TGTGCCAGCAGTTCCAGGGACTCTGGGGCCAACGTCCTGACTTTC.

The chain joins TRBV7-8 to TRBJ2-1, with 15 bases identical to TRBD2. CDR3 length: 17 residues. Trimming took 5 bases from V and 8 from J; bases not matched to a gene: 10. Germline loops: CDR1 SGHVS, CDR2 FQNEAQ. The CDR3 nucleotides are TGTGCCAGCAGCCTCCGGACTAGCGGGGGGGCGCGCGATGAGCAGTTCTTC. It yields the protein CASSLRTSGGARDEQFF.

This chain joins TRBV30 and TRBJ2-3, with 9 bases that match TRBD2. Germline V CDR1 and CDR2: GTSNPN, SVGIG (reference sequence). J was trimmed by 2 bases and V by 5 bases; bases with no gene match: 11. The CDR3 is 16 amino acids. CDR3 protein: CAWGTGTSINTDTQYF. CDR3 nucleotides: TGTGCCTGGGGGACCGGGACTAGCATAAACACAGATACGCAGTATTTT. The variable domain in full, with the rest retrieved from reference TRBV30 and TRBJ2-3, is SQTIHQWPATLVQPVGSPLSLECTVEGTSNPNLYWYRQAAGRGLQLLFYSVGIGQISSEVPQNLSASRPQDRQFILSSKKLLLSDSGFYLCAWGTGTSINTDTQYFGPGTRLTVL.

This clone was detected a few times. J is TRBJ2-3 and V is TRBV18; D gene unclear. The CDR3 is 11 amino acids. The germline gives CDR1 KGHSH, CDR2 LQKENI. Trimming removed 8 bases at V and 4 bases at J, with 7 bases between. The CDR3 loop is CASRIADTQYF. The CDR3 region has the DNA TGTGCCAGCCGGATCGCAGATACGCAGTATTTT.

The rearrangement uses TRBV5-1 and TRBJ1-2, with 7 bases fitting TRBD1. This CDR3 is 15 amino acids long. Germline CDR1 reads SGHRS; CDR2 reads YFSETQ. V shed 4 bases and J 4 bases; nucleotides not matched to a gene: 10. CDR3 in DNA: TGCGCCAGCAGCAAAGACAGGGCCCCTACCTATGGCTACACCTTC. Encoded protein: CASSKDRAPTYGYTF.

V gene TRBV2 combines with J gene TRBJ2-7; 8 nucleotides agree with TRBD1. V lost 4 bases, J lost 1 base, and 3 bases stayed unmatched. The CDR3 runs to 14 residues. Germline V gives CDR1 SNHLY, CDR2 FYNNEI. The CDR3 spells CASSGQGASYEQYF. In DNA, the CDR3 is TGTGCCAGCAGTGGGCAGGGGGCTTCCTACGAGCAGTACTTC.

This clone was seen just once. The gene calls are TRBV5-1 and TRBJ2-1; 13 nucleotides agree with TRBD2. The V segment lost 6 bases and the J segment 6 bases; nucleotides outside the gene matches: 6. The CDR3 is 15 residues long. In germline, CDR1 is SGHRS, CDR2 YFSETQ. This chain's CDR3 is CASNNGLAGVNEQFF. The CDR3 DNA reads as TGCGCCAGCAACAACGGACTAGCGGGAGTCAATGAGCAGTTCTTC.

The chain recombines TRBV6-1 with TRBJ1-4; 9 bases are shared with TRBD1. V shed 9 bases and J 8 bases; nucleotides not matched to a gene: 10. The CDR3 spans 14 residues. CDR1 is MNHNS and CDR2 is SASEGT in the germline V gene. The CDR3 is CASELQGAREKLFF. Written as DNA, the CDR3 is TGTGCCAGTGAGCTACAGGGGGCTAGGGAAAAACTGTTTTTT.

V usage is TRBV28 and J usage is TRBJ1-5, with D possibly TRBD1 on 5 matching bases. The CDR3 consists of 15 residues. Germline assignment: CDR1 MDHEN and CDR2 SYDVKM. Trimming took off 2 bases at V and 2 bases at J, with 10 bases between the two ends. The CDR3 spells CASSLGGGGNQPQHF. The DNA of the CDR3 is TGTGCCAGCAGTTTAGGGGGTGGTGGCAATCAGCCCCAGCATTTT.

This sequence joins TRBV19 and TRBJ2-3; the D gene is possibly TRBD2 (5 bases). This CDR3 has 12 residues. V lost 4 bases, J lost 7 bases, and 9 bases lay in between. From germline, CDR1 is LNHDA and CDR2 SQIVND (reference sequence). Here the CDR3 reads CASSKLDNTQYF. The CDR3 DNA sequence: TGTGCCAGTAGTAAACTAGACAATACGCAGTATTTT. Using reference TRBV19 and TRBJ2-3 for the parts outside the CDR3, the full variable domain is DGGITQSPKYLFRKEGQNVTLSCEQNLNHDAMYWYRQDPGQGLRLIYYSQIVNDFQKGDIAEGYSVSREKKESFPLTVTSAQKNPTAFYLCASSKLDNTQYFGPGTRLTVL.

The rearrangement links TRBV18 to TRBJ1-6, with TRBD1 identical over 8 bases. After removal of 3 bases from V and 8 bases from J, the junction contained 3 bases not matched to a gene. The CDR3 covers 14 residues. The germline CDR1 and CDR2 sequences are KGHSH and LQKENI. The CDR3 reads CASSPGTGDSPLHF. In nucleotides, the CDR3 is TGTGCCAGCTCACCCGGGACAGGCGATTCACCCCTCCACTTT.

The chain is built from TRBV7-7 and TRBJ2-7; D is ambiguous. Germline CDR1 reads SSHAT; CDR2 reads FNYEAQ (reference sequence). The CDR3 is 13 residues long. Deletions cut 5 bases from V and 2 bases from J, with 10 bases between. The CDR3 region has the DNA TGTGCCAGCAGCCCCATGGGCGCCTACGAGCAGTACTTC. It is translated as CASSPMGAYEQYF.